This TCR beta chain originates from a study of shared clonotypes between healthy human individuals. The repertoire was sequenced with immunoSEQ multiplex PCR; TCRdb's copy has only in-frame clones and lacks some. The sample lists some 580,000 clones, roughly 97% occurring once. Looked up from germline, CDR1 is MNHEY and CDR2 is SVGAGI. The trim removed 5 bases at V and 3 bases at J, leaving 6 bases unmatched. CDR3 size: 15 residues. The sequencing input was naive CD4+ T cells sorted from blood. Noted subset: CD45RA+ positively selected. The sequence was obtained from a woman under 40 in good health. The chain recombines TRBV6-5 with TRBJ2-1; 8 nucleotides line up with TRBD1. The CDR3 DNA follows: TGTGCCAGCAGTCGGCGACAGGGGAACTACAATGAGCAGTTCTTC. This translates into CASSRRQGNYNEQFF.